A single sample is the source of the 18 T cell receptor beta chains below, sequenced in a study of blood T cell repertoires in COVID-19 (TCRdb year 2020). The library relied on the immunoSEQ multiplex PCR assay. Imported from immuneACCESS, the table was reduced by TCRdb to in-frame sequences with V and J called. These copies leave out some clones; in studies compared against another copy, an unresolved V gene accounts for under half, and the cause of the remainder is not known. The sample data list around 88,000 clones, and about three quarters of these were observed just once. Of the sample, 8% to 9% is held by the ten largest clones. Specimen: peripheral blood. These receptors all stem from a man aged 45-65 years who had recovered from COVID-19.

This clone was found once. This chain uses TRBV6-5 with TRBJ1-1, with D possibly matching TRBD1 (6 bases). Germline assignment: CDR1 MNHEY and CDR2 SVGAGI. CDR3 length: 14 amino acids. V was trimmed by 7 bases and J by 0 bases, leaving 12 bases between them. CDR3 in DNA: TGTGCCAGCAAGGGGGTCTCCGTGAACACTGAAGCTTTCTTT. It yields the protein CASKGVSVNTEAFF.

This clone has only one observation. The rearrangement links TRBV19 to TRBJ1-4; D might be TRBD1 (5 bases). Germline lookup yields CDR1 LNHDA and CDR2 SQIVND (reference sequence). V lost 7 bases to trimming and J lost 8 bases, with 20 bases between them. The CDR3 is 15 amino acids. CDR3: CASTEEGRAGEKLFF. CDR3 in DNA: TGTGCCAGTACCGAGGAGGGACGGGCGGGGGAAAAACTGTTTTTT.

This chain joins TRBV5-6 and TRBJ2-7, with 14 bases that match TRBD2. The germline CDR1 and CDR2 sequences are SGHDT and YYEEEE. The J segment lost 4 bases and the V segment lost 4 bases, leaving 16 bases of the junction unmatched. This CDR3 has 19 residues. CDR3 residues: CASSPPGTSGRGAVYEQYF. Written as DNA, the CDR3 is TGTGCCAGCAGCCCGCCCGGGACTAGCGGGAGAGGGGCCGTTTACGAGCAGTACTTC.

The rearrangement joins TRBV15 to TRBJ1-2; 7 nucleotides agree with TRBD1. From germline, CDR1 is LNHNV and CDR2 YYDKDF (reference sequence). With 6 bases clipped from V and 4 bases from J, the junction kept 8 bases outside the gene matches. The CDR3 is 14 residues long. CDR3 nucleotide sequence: TGTGCCACCAGACGCGTTGACAGGGTCTATGGCTACACCTTC. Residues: CATRRVDRVYGYTF.

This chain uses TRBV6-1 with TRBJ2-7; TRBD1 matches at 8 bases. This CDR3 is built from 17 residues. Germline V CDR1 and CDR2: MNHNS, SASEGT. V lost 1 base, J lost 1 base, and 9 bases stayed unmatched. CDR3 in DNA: TGTGCCAGCAGTGAAGGGTTGCGGACAGGGAATTCCTACGAGCAGTACTTC. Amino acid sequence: CASSEGLRTGNSYEQYF.

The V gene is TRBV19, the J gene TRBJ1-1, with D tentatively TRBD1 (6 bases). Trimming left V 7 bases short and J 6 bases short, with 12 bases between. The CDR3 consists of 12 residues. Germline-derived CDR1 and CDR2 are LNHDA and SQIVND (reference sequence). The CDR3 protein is CASMSGVAEAFF. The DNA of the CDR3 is TGTGCCAGTATGTCAGGGGTGGCTGAAGCTTTCTTT.

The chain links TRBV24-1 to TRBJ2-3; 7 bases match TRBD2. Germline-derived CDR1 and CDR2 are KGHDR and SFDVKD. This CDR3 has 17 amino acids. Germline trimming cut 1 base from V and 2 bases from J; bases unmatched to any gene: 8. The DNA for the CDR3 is TGTGCCACCAGTGATTTAATCCGGGACTACTCCACAGATACGCAGTATTTT. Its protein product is CATSDLIRDYSTDTQYF.

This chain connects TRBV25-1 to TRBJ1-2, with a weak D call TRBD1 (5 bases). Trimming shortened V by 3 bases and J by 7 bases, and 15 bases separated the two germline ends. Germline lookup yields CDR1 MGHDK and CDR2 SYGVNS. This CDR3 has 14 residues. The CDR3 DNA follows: TGTGCCAGCAGTGAGGAGGGGAGGACTGGTGGCTACACCTTC. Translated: CASSEEGRTGGYTF.

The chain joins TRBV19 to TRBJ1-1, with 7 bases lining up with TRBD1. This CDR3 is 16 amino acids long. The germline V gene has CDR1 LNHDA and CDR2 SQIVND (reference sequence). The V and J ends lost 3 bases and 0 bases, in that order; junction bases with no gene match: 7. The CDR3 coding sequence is TGTGCCAGTAGTATCCCCAGACAGGGTTTGAACACTGAAGCTTTCTTT. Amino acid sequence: CASSIPRQGLNTEAFF.

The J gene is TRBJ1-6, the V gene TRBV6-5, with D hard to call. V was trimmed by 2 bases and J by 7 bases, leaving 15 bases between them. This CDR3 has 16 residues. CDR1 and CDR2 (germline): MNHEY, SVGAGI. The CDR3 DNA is TGTGCCAGCAGTTACGGCCCCCAAAGGCGGAATTCACCCCTCCACTTT. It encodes CASSYGPQRRNSPLHF.

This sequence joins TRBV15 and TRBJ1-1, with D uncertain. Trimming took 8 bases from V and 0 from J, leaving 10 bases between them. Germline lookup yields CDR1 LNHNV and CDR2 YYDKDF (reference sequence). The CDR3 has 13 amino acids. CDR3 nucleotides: TGTGCCACCTCCGGCCAGGTGAACACTGAAGCTTTCTTT. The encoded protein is CATSGQVNTEAFF. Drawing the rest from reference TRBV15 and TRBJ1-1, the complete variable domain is DAMVIQNPRYQVTQFGKPVTLSCSQTLNHNVMYWYQQKSSQAPKLLFHYYDKDFNNEADTPDNFQSRRPNTSFCFLDIRSPGLGDTAMYLCATSGQVNTEAFFGQGTRLTVV.

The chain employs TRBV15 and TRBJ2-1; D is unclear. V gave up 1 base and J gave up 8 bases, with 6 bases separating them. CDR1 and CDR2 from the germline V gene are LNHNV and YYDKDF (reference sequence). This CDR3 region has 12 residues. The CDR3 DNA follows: TGTGCCACCAGCAGAGCTGCGCATGAGCAGTTCTTC. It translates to CATSRAAHEQFF.

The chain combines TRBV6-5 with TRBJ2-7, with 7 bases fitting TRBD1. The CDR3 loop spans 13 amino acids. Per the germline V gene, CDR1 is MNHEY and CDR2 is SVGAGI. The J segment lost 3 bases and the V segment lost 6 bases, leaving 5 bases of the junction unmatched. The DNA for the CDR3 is TGTGCCAGCAGCAAGACAGGGATCTACGAGCAGTACTTC. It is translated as CASSKTGIYEQYF.

Written as DNA, the CDR3 is TGTGCCAGCAGCCCCGGACAGAATAATAACTATGGCTACACCTTC. It codes for CASSPGQNNNYGYTF. The chain employs TRBV5-5 and TRBJ1-2, with D possibly matching TRBD1 (6 bases). The length of the CDR3 is 15 residues. Germline V gene lookup returns CDR1 SGHKS and CDR2 YYEKEE (reference sequence). Trimming took 4 bases from V and 1 from J, leaving 14 bases between them.

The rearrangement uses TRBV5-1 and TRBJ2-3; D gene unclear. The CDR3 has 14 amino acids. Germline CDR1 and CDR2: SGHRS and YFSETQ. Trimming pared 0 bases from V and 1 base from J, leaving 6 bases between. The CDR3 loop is CASSLVARTDTQYF. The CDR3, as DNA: TGCGCCAGCAGCTTGGTGGCCCGCACAGATACGCAGTATTTT. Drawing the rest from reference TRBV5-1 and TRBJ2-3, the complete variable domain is KAGVTQTPRYLIKTRGQQVTLSCSPISGHRSVSWYQQTPGQGLQFLFEYFSETQRNKGNFPGRFSGRQFSNSRSEMNVSTLELGDSALYLCASSLVARTDTQYFGPGTRLTVL.

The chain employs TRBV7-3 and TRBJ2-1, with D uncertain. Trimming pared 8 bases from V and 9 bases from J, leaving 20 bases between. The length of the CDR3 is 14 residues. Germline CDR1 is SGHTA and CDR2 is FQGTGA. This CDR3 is CASSVALGLGEQFF. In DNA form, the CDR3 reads TGTGCCAGCTCGGTAGCCCTCGGGTTAGGTGAGCAGTTCTTC.

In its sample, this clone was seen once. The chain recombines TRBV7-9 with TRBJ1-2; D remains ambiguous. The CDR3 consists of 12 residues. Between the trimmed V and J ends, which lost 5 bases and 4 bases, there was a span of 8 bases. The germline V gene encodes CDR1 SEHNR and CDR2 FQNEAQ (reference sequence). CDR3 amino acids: CASSRDFYGYTF. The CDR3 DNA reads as TGTGCCAGCAGCCGAGACTTCTATGGCTACACCTTC.

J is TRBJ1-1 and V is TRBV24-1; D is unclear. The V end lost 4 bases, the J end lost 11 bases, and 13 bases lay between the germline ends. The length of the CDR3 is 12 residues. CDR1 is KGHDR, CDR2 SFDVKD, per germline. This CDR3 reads CATSDERAEAFF. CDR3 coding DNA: TGTGCCACCAGTGACGAGAGGGCGGAGGCTTTCTTT.